A selection of T cell receptor beta chains follows, all from one sample in a study of blood T cells in healthy people across ages. TCRdb reprocessed the 5' RACE reads via MiXCR and lists one record per CDR3 protein. The sample records approximately 810,000 distinct CDR3 sequences, roughly 35% being singletons. The sequenced material came from blood. These receptors all stem from a man in his late teens or twenties in good health. CDR3s include the opening cysteine and the closing phenylalanine or tryptophan. The D gene is left open where the match is weak. Clone size appears in some rows only: once, few, many, or a class for an expanded clone.

>.|TRBJ2-5|TRBV12-3/TRBV12-4|.
TGTGCCAGCAGTTGGGGGGCTGAGACCCAGTACTTC
CASSWGAETQYF
>.|TRBJ1-1|TRBV2|.
TGTGCCAGCAGTGAGGTCGCCGGACGGGGGACTGAAGCTTTCTTT
CASSEVAGRGTEAFF
>.|TRBJ2-5|TRBV20-1|.
TGCAGTGCTAGATATAGCTGGGAGACCCAGTACTTC
CSARYSWETQYF
>.|TRBJ2-5|TRBV27|.
TGTGCCAGCAAGTCGCGCAGCGAAGAGACCCAGTACTTC
CASKSRSEETQYF
>TRBD1|TRBJ2-2|TRBV7-2|few
TGTGCCAGCAGCGGGAGACAGGGAACCGGGGAGCTGTTTTTT
CASSGRQGTGELFF
>TRBD1|TRBJ2-1|TRBV20-1|few
TGCAGTGCTTGGACAGGGGCGGGCAATGAGCAGTTCTTC
CSAWTGAGNEQFF
>.|TRBJ2-6|TRBV6-1|.
TGTGCCAGCTCAGGCTCTAGGGCCAACGTCCTGACTTTC
CASSGSRANVLTF
>.|TRBJ1-2|TRBV10-3|many
TGTGCCAGCGCCGGGACGGATGCTAACTATGGCTACACCTTC
CASAGTDANYGYTF
>.|TRBJ1-4|TRBV3-1|.
TGTGCCAGCAGCCATTACAGGGAAATTTTTGAAAAACTGTTTTTT
CASSHYREIFEKLFF
>.|TRBJ1-2|TRBV20-1|.
TGCAGTGCTAGAGATCTCGGGGCGGGTGCCTATGGCCACACCTTC
CSARDLGAGAYGHTF
>.|TRBJ2-5|TRBV5-5|many
TGTGCCAGCAGCTTGGAGACAGTGGAAGAGACCCAGTACTTC
CASSLETVEETQYF
>.|TRBJ1-4|TRBV2|.
TGTGCCGGCAGTGAACTTCGGGGCATTGGAGAAAAACTGTTTTTT
CAGSELRGIGEKLFF
>.|TRBJ1-5|TRBV7-2|.
TGTGCCAGCAGCCCCATGGGGGGGGATAATCAGCCCCAGCATTTT
CASSPMGGDNQPQHF
>.|TRBJ1-2|TRBV7-9|few
TGTGCCAGCAGCACCACCGCTGACGGGGGGGGTTACACCTTC
CASSTTADGGGYTF
>.|TRBJ2-5|TRBV7-2|many
TGTGCCAGCAGCTCACCAACTAGATTCGAGACCCAGTACTTC
CASSSPTRFETQYF
>TRBD1|TRBJ2-3|TRBV7-9|many
TGTGCCAGCAGCCTCTCGGGACAGCCGTCCGATACGCAGTATTTT
CASSLSGQPSDTQYF
>.|TRBJ1-2|TRBV4-3|few
TGCGCCAGCAGCCAAGATACGGGCCGCCAATATGGCTACACCTTC
CASSQDTGRQYGYTF
>TRBD2|TRBJ2-3|TRBV29-1|few
TGCAGCGTTGAAGATTGGGGTTCCGGCGGGGGGGCCGCGGCGCTAGATACGCAGTATTTT
CSVEDWGSGGGAAALDTQYF
>.|TRBJ1-6|TRBV20-1|few
TGCAGTGCTAGTTGGGGGGGAGATTCACCCCTCCACTTT
CSASWGGDSPLHF
>TRBD2|TRBJ2-1|TRBV9|few
TGTGCCAGCAGCGATCCGGGCGCGGGGGGTGATAATGAGCAGTTCTTC
CASSDPGAGGDNEQFF
>.|TRBJ2-5|TRBV12-3/TRBV12-4|.
TGTGCCAGCAGTCCCCAGGTCCGGGGCGCCCAGTACTTC
CASSPQVRGAQYF
>TRBD1|TRBJ1-5|TRBV18|.
TGTGCCAGCTCACCACTACCCCGCCTTTCAACAGGGGTGGCTCAGCCCCAGCATTTT
CASSPLPRLSTGVAQPQHF
>.|TRBJ1-4|TRBV28|.
TGTGCCAGCAGTCCCACAGGGTTTCAAGGGGAAAAACTGTTTTTT
CASSPTGFQGEKLFF
>TRBD2|TRBJ2-3|TRBV5-1|few
TGCGCCAGCAGCCGGGGAGGGACTCCTGACACAGATACGCAGTATTTT
CASSRGGTPDTDTQYF
>.|TRBJ2-1|TRBV21-1|once
TGTGCCAGCAGCAAGAGGGACAGGGGGGTGCCCTACAATGAGCAGTTCTTC
CASSKRDRGVPYNEQFF
>.|TRBJ2-6|TRBV7-9|once
TGTGCCAGCAGCACCGCTACGGGGAACGTCCTGACTTTC
CASSTATGNVLTF
>.|TRBJ1-1|TRBV12-3/TRBV12-4|.
TGTGCCAGCAGTTTAACGGGGCAGCTCGAAGCTTTCTTT
CASSLTGQLEAFF
>.|TRBJ2-6|TRBV4-3|few
TGCGCCAGCAGCCCCCTAGGGGACTCTGGGGCCAACGTCCTGACTTTC
CASSPLGDSGANVLTF
>TRBD1|TRBJ1-1|TRBV5-1|.
TGCGCCAGCAGCTTATCCGGGACAGGGGAGATTGGCACTGAAGCTTTCTTT
CASSLSGTGEIGTEAFF
>.|TRBJ2-5|TRBV5-1|.
TGCGCCAGCAGCCCCGCAGGAGACCCACAAGAGACCCAGTACTTC
CASSPAGDPQETQYF
>.|TRBJ1-1|TRBV7-2|.
TGTGCCAGCAGCTTACATCCCAGGTCGAACACTGAAGCTTTCTTT
CASSLHPRSNTEAFF
>TRBD2|TRBJ2-1|TRBV29-1|.
TGCAGCGTTGACGAGCGGGAGGCTACTGAGCAGTTCTTC
CSVDEREATEQFF
>.|TRBJ1-4|TRBV5-1|few
TGCGCCAGCAGCCCCCAGAAGGGGGGTGAAAAACTGTTTTTT
CASSPQKGGEKLFF
>TRBD2|TRBJ2-5|TRBV20-1|.
TGCAGTGCTACCAGCGGGGGCGGTGGGGAGACCCAGTACTTC
CSATSGGGGETQYF
>.|TRBJ2-1|TRBV5-5|few
TGTGCCAGCAGCTTGAGTCTACGGAACAATGAGCAGTTCTTC
CASSLSLRNNEQFF
>TRBD1|TRBJ1-5|TRBV20-1|few
TGCAGTGCCAAGTCGTATGTACAGGGGGCCGTTTTTATCAATCAGCCCCAGCATTTT
CSAKSYVQGAVFINQPQHF
>.|TRBJ1-1|TRBV10-3|few
TGTGCCATCAGTCGGGGGGGCAGGGAAAACACTGAAGCTTTCTTT
CAISRGGRENTEAFF
>.|TRBJ2-5|TRBV14|few
TGTGCCAGCAGCCAAGACCAGGGGTTGGAGGAGCAGTACTTC
CASSQDQGLEEQYF
>.|TRBJ1-4|TRBV2|few
TGTGCCAGCAGTGAGAGGGAAAAACTGTTTTTT
CASSEREKLFF
>TRBD1|TRBJ1-5|TRBV9|.
TGTGCCAGCAGCCCCTGGACAGGTCTCGAAGTATATGGCAATCAGCCCCAGCATTTT
CASSPWTGLEVYGNQPQHF
>.|TRBJ2-3|TRBV10-3|.
TGTGCCAGTAAACCGGGACTCGGCACAGATACGCAGTATTTT
CASKPGLGTDTQYF
>TRBD1|TRBJ2-3|TRBV9|few
TGTGCCAGCAGCGTCCGAAGGGGGCCCACAGATACGCAGTATTTT
CASSVRRGPTDTQYF
>.|TRBJ2-6|TRBV27|.
TGTGCCAGCAGTTCCCAGTCACTGAGAGGGGCCAACGTCCTGACTTTC
CASSSQSLRGANVLTF
>.|TRBJ1-5|TRBV20-1|few
TGCAGTGCTAGAGCTAGACAGGATAATCAGCCCCAGCATTTT
CSARARQDNQPQHF
>TRBD2|TRBJ2-3|TRBV12-3/TRBV12-4|.
TGTGCCAGCGAAGCGGGGGGGAGTACAGATACGCAGTATTTT
CASEAGGSTDTQYF
>TRBD2|TRBJ2-5|TRBV15|.
TGTGCCACCAGCAAGCCGGGGACTAGCGGCCTCAATGAGCAGTACTTC
CATSKPGTSGLNEQYF
>TRBD1|TRBJ2-5|TRBV5-1|.
TGCGCCAGCAGTTACGACAGGGTAGAGACCCAGTACTTC
CASSYDRVETQYF
>.|TRBJ2-5|TRBV10-3|many
TGTGCCATCAGTGAACGAACAGAAGAGACCCAGTACTTC
CAISERTEETQYF